This T cell receptor beta chain was sequenced in a study of shared clonotypes between healthy human individuals. CD8 cells classed as naive were CD45RO-negative and positively selected for CCR7, excluding terminally differentiated effector memory CD45RA+ cells. Those who donated, Caucasian adults without exception, all lived in Nashville, Tennessee. Once extracted for a subset, genomic DNA was divided evenly among several immunoSEQ plates. Here immunoSEQ multiplex PCR was the method, and the copy in TCRdb shows in-frame clones only, minus some. The sample lists about 2 million clones, about 95% occurring once. Germline V gene sequence: CDR1 SGHDT, CDR2 YYEEEE. Trimming cost V 4 bases and J 0 bases, with 14 bases left between them. The CDR3 is made up of 17 amino acids.

J is TRBJ1-6 and V is TRBV5-6; D unresolved. The clonotype comes from a man between 18 and 35 years old in good health. Sequenced sample: naive CD8+ T cells sorted from blood. The CDR3 here is CASSEIMESSYNSPLHF. The CDR3 DNA is TGTGCCAGCAGCGAGATCATGGAGAGCTCCTATAATTCACCCCTCCACTTT.